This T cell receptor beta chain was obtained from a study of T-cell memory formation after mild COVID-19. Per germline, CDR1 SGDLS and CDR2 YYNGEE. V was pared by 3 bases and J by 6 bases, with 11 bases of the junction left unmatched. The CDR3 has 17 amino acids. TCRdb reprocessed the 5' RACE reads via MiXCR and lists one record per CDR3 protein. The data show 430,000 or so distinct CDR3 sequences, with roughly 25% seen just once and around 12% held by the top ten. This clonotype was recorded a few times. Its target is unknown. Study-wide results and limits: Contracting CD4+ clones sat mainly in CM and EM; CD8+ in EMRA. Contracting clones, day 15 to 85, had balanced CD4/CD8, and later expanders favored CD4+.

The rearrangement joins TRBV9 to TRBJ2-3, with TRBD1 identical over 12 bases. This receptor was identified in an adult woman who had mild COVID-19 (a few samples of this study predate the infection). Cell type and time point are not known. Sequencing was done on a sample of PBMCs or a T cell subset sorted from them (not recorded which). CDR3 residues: CASSAEAGQGAWDTQYF. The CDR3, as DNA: TGTGCCAGCAGCGCCGAGGCGGGACAGGGGGCATGGGATACGCAGTATTTT.